These T cell receptor beta chains were read from a single sample in a study of low-dose radiotherapy and immunotherapy resistance in tumors. TCRdb analysed the reads with MiXCR anew, one entry per CDR3 protein. The data hold 30,000 to 45,000 distinct CDR3 sequences, with under 25% observed a single time. The specimen was PBMCs, collected after low-dose radiotherapy plus immunotherapy. The receptors were gathered from a female donor with ovarian cancer. The CDR3 runs from the conserved cysteine through the conserved F or W. The D gene is left open where the match is weak. Clone sizes are given selectively: once, few, many, or a class where the clone is expanded.

>TRBV18|TRBJ1-1|-|-
TGTGCCAGCTCAAACTTGTATGGAGAAGGGACTGAAGCTTTCTTT
CASSNLYGEGTEAFF
>TRBV9|TRBJ2-7|-|medium-sized
TGTGCCAGCAGCCCCAGCGGTGTGGGGGGCGAGCAGTACTTC
CASSPSGVGGEQYF
>TRBV24-1|TRBJ2-1|TRBD2|many
TGTGCCACCAGTGATTTGCAGGCGGGGGACTCCTACAATGAGCAGTTCTTC
CATSDLQAGDSYNEQFF
>TRBV27|TRBJ1-1|-|few
TGTGCCAGCAGTTCCCCCCTTCGGATAGCTTTCTTT
CASSSPLRIAFF
>TRBV7-8|TRBJ1-1|-|-
TGTGCCAGCAGCCCCTATCTGGGAGGTGGCACTGAAGCTTTCTTT
CASSPYLGGGTEAFF
>TRBV30|TRBJ1-2|-|-
TGTGCCTGGAGTGAGGGGCCTGGGTATGGCTACACCTTC
CAWSEGPGYGYTF
>TRBV7-9|TRBJ2-1|TRBD2|-
TGCGCCAGCAGTAAGCGGGAGAAGGACAATGAGCAGTTCTTC
CASSKREKDNEQFF
>TRBV6-5|TRBJ1-3|-|many
TGTGCCAGCAGCCAACTCGGGAACACCATATATTTT
CASSQLGNTIYF
>TRBV5-1|TRBJ1-1|-|many
TGCGCCAGCAGCTGGCCCGGGGCAAAGGAAGCTTTCTTT
CASSWPGAKEAFF
>TRBV25-1|TRBJ2-1|TRBD2|many
TGTGCCAGCAGTGAATGGGGGAGGGACCCTGAGCAGTTCTTC
CASSEWGRDPEQFF
>TRBV28|TRBJ2-7|-|few
TGTGCCAGCAGTTTACCTGGGGGACCCACCTACGAGCAGTACTTC
CASSLPGGPTYEQYF
>TRBV5-1|TRBJ2-1|-|many
TGCGCCAGCAGCTTGGGGCGGGGGCTCTACAATGAGCAGTTCTTC
CASSLGRGLYNEQFF
>TRBV6-5|TRBJ2-3|TRBD1|once
TGTGCCAGCAGTTACGGCCTGACAGGGTCCACTTCCAATACGCAGTATTTT
CASSYGLTGSTSNTQYF
>TRBV5-5|TRBJ2-5|-|-
TGTGCCAGCAGCTTGGTTACCCAAGAGACCCAGTACTTC
CASSLVTQETQYF
>TRBV20-1|TRBJ2-7|-|many
TGCAGTGCTAGAGACTCAGGGGCTGGAACCTACGAGCAGTACTTC
CSARDSGAGTYEQYF
>TRBV5-4|TRBJ2-5|TRBD2|medium-sized
TGTGCCAGCAGCTGGGGGACTAGCGAAGAGACCCAGTACTTC
CASSWGTSEETQYF
>TRBV6-6|TRBJ2-7|TRBD2|many
TGTGCCAGCACCATCCGGGCGGGGGGGCTCGAGCAGTACTTC
CASTIRAGGLEQYF
>TRBV5-8|TRBJ2-3|TRBD2|many
TGTGCCAGCAGCTTAACTAGCGGGGGGGAGATCACGCAGTATTTT
CASSLTSGGEITQYF
>TRBV5-4|TRBJ2-3|-|many
TGTGCCAGCAGCTTCAAACGGGCGCGCTGGGTTCCAGATACGCAGTATTTT
CASSFKRARWVPDTQYF
>TRBV20-1|TRBJ2-1|TRBD2|many
TGCAGTGCTAGAGTCTCAGCGGGAAATGAGCAGTTCTTC
CSARVSAGNEQFF
>TRBV5-1|TRBJ2-2|-|many
TGCGCCAGCCTCCAGGACAGCTCGTTCCGGGGTGGGGAGCTGTTTTTT
CASLQDSSFRGGELFF
>TRBV4-3|TRBJ1-4|-|-
TGCGCCAGCAGCCAAGTAAGGATGGGGGATGCAACTAATGAAAAACTGTTTTTT
CASSQVRMGDATNEKLFF
>TRBV9|TRBJ2-1|-|many
TGTGCCAGCAGCGTAGAGGGCGTAGAGCAGTTCTTC
CASSVEGVEQFF
>TRBV11-1|TRBJ2-7|TRBD1|many
TGTGCCAGCAGCCGGGACAGGTCTGTAGGCGAGCAGTACTTC
CASSRDRSVGEQYF
>TRBV30|TRBJ1-5|-|-
TGTGCCTGGAGGGGAGGGGGGGGGAGCAATCAGCCCCAGCATTTT
CAWRGGGGSNQPQHF
>TRBV2|TRBJ2-3|-|many
TGTGCCAGCAGTGTTCAAGCAGGGGCAGATACGCAGTATTTT
CASSVQAGADTQYF
>TRBV28|TRBJ2-2|-|-
TGTGCCAGCACCAAGGGGCAGGCGATCACCGGGGAGCTGTTTTTT
CASTKGQAITGELFF
>TRBV5-1|TRBJ2-7|-|many
TGCGCCAGCAGCGACTGGCCCGGGACCGCCTACGAGCAGTACTTC
CASSDWPGTAYEQYF
>TRBV29-1|TRBJ1-2|-|many
TGCAGCGTTCTGATACCGGGGGAGGGCTATGGCTACACCTTC
CSVLIPGEGYGYTF
>TRBV5-6|TRBJ1-1|-|-
TGTGCCAGCAGCTGGCGACAGGCCGGCGGGGCTTTCTTT
CASSWRQAGGAFF
>TRBV19|TRBJ1-5|-|many
TGTGCCAGTAGTATGCAGGGAGCGGGGTTTCAGCCCCAGCATTTT
CASSMQGAGFQPQHF
>TRBV20-1|TRBJ1-1|-|many
TGCAGTGCTAAAGCCAGCGTCGGGGACACTGAAGCTTTCTTT
CSAKASVGDTEAFF
>TRBV28|TRBJ2-1|TRBD1|medium-sized
TGTGTATCCGGGACAGGGGCCTACAATGAGCAGTTCTTC
CVSGTGAYNEQFF
>TRBV20-1|TRBJ2-7|-|many
TGCAGTGCTAGCGGGTTCTATGAAGAGCAGTACTTC
CSASGFYEEQYF
>TRBV20-1|TRBJ2-5|-|many
TGCAGTGCTGGGACCGGGACGTACGGGGAGACCCAGTACTTC
CSAGTGTYGETQYF
>TRBV6-2/TRBV6-3|TRBJ1-1|-|many
TGTGCCAGCAGTACGAAGTCATATGAAGCTTTCTTT
CASSTKSYEAFF
>TRBV7-9|TRBJ2-6|TRBD1|-
TGTGCCAGCAGCACCATGTTCTTAGGGGACAGAGGATTCTCTGGGGCCAACGTCCTGACTTTC
CASSTMFLGDRGFSGANVLTF
>TRBV28|TRBJ2-7|TRBD1|many
TGTGCCAGCACCTACCGGGACAGGGGTGGCGAGCAGTACTTC
CASTYRDRGGEQYF
>TRBV12-3/TRBV12-4|TRBJ2-5|-|many
TGTGCCAGCAGTTTATTCGGGGAGACCCAGTACTTC
CASSLFGETQYF
>TRBV7-9|TRBJ2-5|TRBD2|-
TGTGCCAGCAGCTGGACTAGCGGGTCGGCCCAAGAGACCCAGTACTTC
CASSWTSGSAQETQYF
>TRBV3-1|TRBJ2-5|TRBD2|few
TGTGCCAGCAGCCAGAGGACTAGCGGGATGGAGACCCAGTACTTC
CASSQRTSGMETQYF
>TRBV2|TRBJ2-3|-|many
TGTGCCAGCAGTGAAGCCGGGCAGGGTGCAGATACGCAGTATTTT
CASSEAGQGADTQYF
>TRBV12-3/TRBV12-4|TRBJ2-1|-|many
TGTGCCAGCAGTTTAGGCGGGAAGGGGTCGCATGAGCAGTTCTTC
CASSLGGKGSHEQFF
>TRBV29-1|TRBJ2-7|TRBD1|many
TGCAGCGTTTTAAATGACAGGGGGCTGGGAGAGCAGTACTTC
CSVLNDRGLGEQYF
>TRBV2|TRBJ2-7|TRBD1|-
TGTGCCAGCACCTACGGGACAGGGTTCTACGAGCAGTACTTC
CASTYGTGFYEQYF
>TRBV20-1|TRBJ2-7|TRBD2|many
TGCAGTGCTAGAGATCGGGGGGGCACCTACGAGCAGTACTTC
CSARDRGGTYEQYF
>TRBV20-1|TRBJ1-6|TRBD1|many
TGCAGTGCTCGGACTACACCGGGACAGATTAATTCACCCCTCCACTTT
CSARTTPGQINSPLHF
>TRBV6-5|TRBJ2-2|-|many
TGTGCCAGCACGGGCTGGAGCGCCATAAAGAACACCGGGGAGCTGTTTTTT
CASTGWSAIKNTGELFF
>TRBV3-1|TRBJ1-4|-|many
TGTGCCAGCAGCCCCCCCCGAGGGGCAACTAATGAAAAACTGTTTTTT
CASSPPRGATNEKLFF
>TRBV28|TRBJ2-5|-|few
TGTGCCAGCAGTTTAGTGGTGGGGGGCGAGACCCAGTACTTC
CASSLVVGGETQYF
>TRBV25-1|TRBJ2-7|-|many
TGTGCCAGCAGTTTTACCCCGAGCTCCTACGAGCAGTACTTC
CASSFTPSSYEQYF
>TRBV5-6|TRBJ2-3|TRBD2|many
TGTGCCAGCAGCTTCGGTAGAAGCGGGGGAACCACAGATACGCAGTATTTT
CASSFGRSGGTTDTQYF
>TRBV28|TRBJ2-7|-|large
TGTGCCAGCAGGGCGCAGGGGAGCCTCTACGAGCAGTACTTC
CASRAQGSLYEQYF
>TRBV6-2/TRBV6-3|TRBJ1-5|-|many
TGTGCCAGCAAAGATTATAGCAATCAGCCCCAGCATTTT
CASKDYSNQPQHF
>TRBV10-3|TRBJ2-4|-|-
TGTGCCATCAGACCCGAAATAGCGGCTAAAAACATTCAGTACTTC
CAIRPEIAAKNIQYF
>TRBV27|TRBJ2-1|TRBD1|many
TGTGCCAGCAGTTCCGGGACAGGGGGTTTCAATGAGCAGTTCTTC
CASSSGTGGFNEQFF
>TRBV20-1|TRBJ2-7|TRBD1|many
TGCAGTGCTGCACGACAGGGGGTCTGGTTCGAGCAGTACTTC
CSAARQGVWFEQYF
>TRBV12-5|TRBJ1-5|-|many
TGTGCTAGTGGCTACGATGATCAGCCCCAGCATTTT
CASGYDDQPQHF